This T cell receptor (beta chain) is drawn from a study of human T cells and chemical hapten exposure (dated by TCRdb to the early 2020s). Background on the whole study: For sensitization, 2% DPC in acetone was applied to a 2 cm by 2 cm area of upper inner arm skin. Patients additionally received weekly therapeutic DPC doses to the scalp throughout the approximately 25-week study period. Patch testing was done on the upper back using Finn chambers containing 0.01% DPC, and results were scored after 6 days according to International Contact Dermatitis Research Group standards. The patient cohort, mostly female, included alopecia areata with under or over 50% scalp involvement, alopecia totalis and alopecia universalis. Libraries were pooled for sequencing, and per-sample TCR yields varied mainly because of small differences in library volumes within the pool. This study followed changes in the peripheral blood TCR repertoire in vivo during primary and secondary sensitization of alopecia patients to the hapten diphenylcyclopropenone (DPC). Blood samples were taken from patients before sensitization (week 0) and then at 2, 6 and about 24 weeks after DPC sensitization. Blood for TCR sequencing was provided by twenty-nine alopecia patients at one to four time points (pre-sensitization, 2, 6 and 24 weeks). The research as a whole found: Expanded TCRs formed significantly more large CDR3 similarity clusters than pre-sensitization or healthy control sets, consistent with antigen-driven responses. Because every patient had alopecia, a presumed autoimmune disease, the patients' immune response might differ from that of healthy individuals. DPC sensitization did not change the number of TCRs with a frequency above 1 in 1000, and there was no evidence of changes in global repertoire structure. A positive correlation was found between the number of PT1 expanded TCRs and patch test score, with significance reached at thresholds 8, 16 and 32 but not 4. Repeated subsampling changed both the strength of the expansion versus patch-test correlation and the threshold at which that correlation became significant.

This clonotype came up many times. The target of this receptor is not known. The sample holds no much larger clone one base away, and base qualities are not on file. Library generation was performed with RACE. TCRdb names NextSeq 500 as the instrument used. During library preparation, unique molecular identifiers were attached to individual cDNA molecules so that TCRs could be counted quantitatively and reproducibly. For every blood RNA sample, sequencing covered both the TCR alpha and TCR beta chains. The authors processed their data as follows. The median number of TCRs per sample was 95,638, ranging from 23,224 to 690,600. V, J and CDR3 annotation of the TCR reads was carried out using the Decombinator software suite. For PS versus PT1 abundance plots, all samples were subsampled to the same number of TCRs (28,000). TCRs were defined as expanded if absent before sensitization and observed at least eight times at the 2-week time point. The raw public reads went through TCRdb reprocessing: fastp at Q25, MiXCR clone calling, in-frame beta chains kept. Rows merge per CDR3 protein into single entries with the most common DNA and genes. TCRdb's processing, not the authors' own work, is the source of the V and J calls. A total of approximately 69,000 distinct CDR3 sequences appear in this sample, approximately 10% of them only once. 6.5% to 8.5% of the sample lies in the top ten.

The junction shows trimming of 5 bases on V and 6 bases on J, and the gene matches do not reach 5 bases of it. The CDR3 numbers 13 residues from cysteine through phenylalanine. Just the 39-base CDR3 DNA is kept, in frame starting at base 1. Looking up the germline V gene yields CDR1 MNHEY and CDR2 SVGAGI. This specimen's time point label, interpreted: patch test 2, 6 weeks after DPC sensitization. This specimen's treatment or condition label, per the study, means: therapeutic diphenylcyclopropenone sensitization with weekly scalp DPC. At each patch-test visit, blood was drawn before the patch test was applied. Eligible patients were aged 18 to 70, diagnosed with alopecia, deemed suitable for DPC therapy, and excluded if pregnant. Unfractionated whole blood was collected in Tempus Blood RNA tubes, and total RNA was extracted from that blood.

The source is a woman between 45 and 60 years old with alopecia areata. Some clones in this sample may be carry-over from other donors' samples. The V and J segments used are TRBV6-5 and TRBJ1-2; 8 middle bases align to TRBD1. The input for sequencing was whole blood, taken in connection with sensitization to the hapten diphenylcyclopropenone (DPC). CDR3 region: CASSPTGGNGYTF. The DNA sequence is TGTGCCAGCAGTCCCACAGGGGGGAATGGCTACACCTTC.